Sequencing of this T cell receptor (beta chain) was carried out in a study of T cells in Graves' hyperthyroidism and ophthalmopathy. TCR beta CDR3 regions were amplified from RNA transcripts. HTBI primers drove first-round RT-PCR of the TCR CDR3. From the multiplex PCR reads, TCRdb called clonotypes with MiXCR, one entry per CDR3 protein. Of approximately 95,000 distinct CDR3 sequences listed, roughly 40% were seen once; the top ten hold 9.5% to 13%. The V and J ends lost 3 bases and 1 base, in that order; junction bases with no gene match: 3. The CDR3 has 16 amino acids. CDR1 is SGHAT and CDR2 is FQNNGV in the germline V gene. At least ten counts were recorded for this clonotype. Its antigen is as yet unknown. A much more abundant neighbour one base away suggests this may be a read error. Points from the study as a whole: Model output signaled ophthalmopathy a median 6.5 months ahead of onset.

This TCR was recovered from a woman younger than 45 with Graves' hyperthyroidism. The sample consisted of peripheral blood or thyroid tissue (not recorded which). The chain joins TRBV11-2 to TRBJ2-2; 9 positions agree with TRBD2. The DNA of the CDR3 is TGTGCCAGCAGCTTCGGGACTAGCAGGAACACCGGGGAGCTGTTTTTT. Amino acids: CASSFGTSRNTGELFF.